This T cell receptor (beta chain) came from a study of blood T cell repertoires in COVID-19. Overall study: Sources were T cells, B-cell-depleted T cells, or PBMCs; the material itself was cDNA or gDNA.

Authors' data handling: Researchers report that nucleated cell counts were estimated from reference gene primer amplification. The protocol was immunoSEQ multiplex PCR, while the TCRdb copy is restricted to in-frame clones and leaves out a portion. Clonal size and the V and J genes are those of that table, whereas D and trimming came from the DNA. This table holds just under 250,000 clones, 75% to 90% found once. Participant ages covered roughly 18 to 89 years across around 25 US areas. Donors were grouped by their self-reported clinical history. This CDR3 spans 13 amino acids. With 6 bases clipped from V and 8 bases from J, the junction kept 9 bases outside the gene matches. Germline V lookup: CDR1 SGHAT, CDR2 FQNNGV.

The sequenced sample consisted of PBMCs or T cells enriched from blood (not recorded which). This chain uses TRBV11-2 with TRBJ1-2; TRBD1 matches 7 bases. This sequence originates from a young woman who had recovered from COVID-19. The CDR3 bases are TGTGCCAGCAGGGCCATCCGACAGGGAGGCTACACCTTC. It codes for CASRAIRQGGYTF.